The rows below give T cell receptor beta chains drawn from one sample of a study of human T cells and chemical hapten exposure. TCRdb reprocessed the RACE reads via MiXCR and lists one record per CDR3 protein. The data hold about 380,000 distinct CDR3 sequences, with 6% to 7% observed a single time. Source: whole blood, taken in connection with sensitization to the hapten diphenylcyclopropenone (DPC). The receptors originated from a young woman with alopecia areata. Some clones in this sample may be carry-over from other donors' samples. The CDR3 runs from the conserved cysteine through the conserved F or W. A D gene is named only where the DNA matches it firmly. Clone size is stated in some rows and not others, as once, few, many or a class when expanded.

j_gene: TRBJ1-1
abundance: many
d_gene: -
v_gene: TRBV6-2/TRBV6-3
CDR3aa: CASSYLGQSTEAFF
CDR3nt: TGTGCCAGCAGTTACTTGGGGCAAAGCACTGAAGCTTTCTTT

j_gene: TRBJ2-5
abundance: -
d_gene: -
v_gene: TRBV10-3
CDR3aa: CAISESPGDTRKETQYF
CDR3nt: TGTGCCATCAGTGAATCTCCTGGCGACACCAGAAAAGAGACCCAGTACTTC

j_gene: TRBJ2-1
abundance: -
d_gene: TRBD2
v_gene: TRBV6-5
CDR3aa: CASSSSGGAPNEQFF
CDR3nt: TGTGCCAGCAGTTCTAGCGGGGGGGCCCCCAATGAGCAGTTCTTC

j_gene: TRBJ1-2
abundance: -
d_gene: -
v_gene: TRBV15
CDR3aa: CATSREAYEDKNYGYTF
CDR3nt: TGTGCCACCAGCAGAGAGGCGTACGAGGACAAAAACTATGGCTACACCTTC

j_gene: TRBJ1-5
abundance: -
d_gene: -
v_gene: TRBV12-3/TRBV12-4
CDR3aa: CASSLNSLGQPQHF
CDR3nt: TGTGCCAGCAGTTTAAACTCCTTAGGTCAGCCCCAGCATTTT

j_gene: TRBJ2-3
abundance: few
d_gene: TRBD2
v_gene: TRBV6-2/TRBV6-3
CDR3aa: CASNSIAGWRSDTQYF
CDR3nt: TGTGCCAGCAATTCAATAGCGGGGTGGCGTTCAGATACGCAGTATTTT

j_gene: TRBJ2-3
abundance: many
d_gene: TRBD1
v_gene: TRBV6-5
CDR3aa: CASSLEGQITDTQYF
CDR3nt: TGTGCCAGCAGTCTAGAGGGACAGATCACAGATACGCAGTATTTT

j_gene: TRBJ2-3
abundance: many
d_gene: TRBD2
v_gene: TRBV7-2
CDR3aa: CASSLIAGVTDTQYF
CDR3nt: TGTGCCAGCAGCTTAATAGCGGGGGTTACAGATACGCAGTATTTT

j_gene: TRBJ2-1
abundance: many
d_gene: -
v_gene: TRBV11-3
CDR3aa: CASSLETDNEQFF
CDR3nt: TGTGCCAGCAGCTTAGAGACGGACAATGAGCAGTTCTTC

j_gene: TRBJ1-1
abundance: few
d_gene: -
v_gene: TRBV20-1
CDR3aa: CSAFFTGRMNTEAFF
CDR3nt: TGCAGTGCTTTTTTTACCGGACGGATGAACACTGAAGCTTTCTTT

j_gene: TRBJ2-1
abundance: -
d_gene: TRBD2
v_gene: TRBV25-1
CDR3aa: CASSESNSGLARYNEQFF
CDR3nt: TGTGCCAGCAGTGAATCGAATTCGGGACTAGCCCGCTACAATGAGCAGTTCTTC

j_gene: TRBJ2-7
abundance: -
d_gene: -
v_gene: TRBV20-1
CDR3aa: CSAREFIDSPMGTYEQYF
CDR3nt: TGCAGTGCTAGAGAATTTATTGACTCCCCGATGGGGACCTACGAGCAGTACTTC

j_gene: TRBJ1-1
abundance: -
d_gene: -
v_gene: TRBV11-2
CDR3aa: CASSLPVTGGQTMNTEAFF
CDR3nt: TGTGCCAGCAGTTTACCGGTGACCGGTGGTCAGACCATGAACACTGAAGCTTTCTTT

j_gene: TRBJ1-6
abundance: many
d_gene: -
v_gene: TRBV7-2
CDR3aa: CASSFSTGVNSPLHF
CDR3nt: TGTGCCAGCAGCTTCTCGACAGGTGTAAATTCACCCCTCCACTTT

j_gene: TRBJ2-7
abundance: -
d_gene: -
v_gene: TRBV20-1
CDR3aa: CSARDKSSYEQYF
CDR3nt: TGCAGTGCTAGAGACAAGAGCTCCTACGAGCAGTACTTC

j_gene: TRBJ2-3
abundance: -
d_gene: -
v_gene: TRBV29-1
CDR3aa: CSVGGEDTQYF
CDR3nt: TGCAGCGTTGGGGGGGAAGATACGCAGTATTTT

j_gene: TRBJ1-5
abundance: many
d_gene: -
v_gene: TRBV7-9
CDR3aa: CASSPLVDFGNQPQHF
CDR3nt: TGTGCCAGCAGCCCCCTCGTTGATTTTGGCAATCAGCCCCAGCATTTT

j_gene: TRBJ2-1
abundance: -
d_gene: TRBD2
v_gene: TRBV6-5
CDR3aa: CASSPPPRRGGPNEQFF
CDR3nt: TGTGCCAGCAGTCCACCCCCTAGGCGGGGGGGCCCCAATGAGCAGTTCTTC

j_gene: TRBJ2-7
abundance: few
d_gene: TRBD2
v_gene: TRBV14
CDR3aa: CASGTSGGNEQYF
CDR3nt: TGTGCCAGCGGGACTAGCGGGGGGAACGAGCAGTACTTC

j_gene: TRBJ1-2
abundance: many
d_gene: TRBD1
v_gene: TRBV2
CDR3aa: CASSDGQGNYGYTF
CDR3nt: TGTGCCAGCAGCGATGGACAGGGCAACTATGGCTACACCTTC

j_gene: TRBJ2-7
abundance: -
d_gene: -
v_gene: TRBV5-1
CDR3aa: CASSLSGTPRYEQYF
CDR3nt: TGCGCCAGCAGCTTGTCAGGGACTCCCCGCTACGAGCAGTACTTC

j_gene: TRBJ2-3
abundance: few
d_gene: TRBD1
v_gene: TRBV6-4
CDR3aa: CASSVGTGASDTQYF
CDR3nt: TGTGCCAGCAGTGTCGGGACAGGGGCGTCAGATACGCAGTATTTT